Below, 25 T cell receptor beta chains from the same sample are listed, as sequenced in a study of graft-versus-host responses after intestinal transplantation. No antigen is known for these receptors. Generated by immunoSEQ multiplex PCR, the TCRdb table keeps only in-frame clones and is missing some. This table holds 75,000 to 95,000 clones, less than 95% found once. Material: unstimulated CD4+ T cells sorted from spleen or lymph node cells, obtained before transplant. The receptors come from a human donor who was the organ donor for an intestinal transplant.

V usage is TRBV4-2 and J usage is TRBJ2-5, with 8 bases lining up with TRBD2. The CDR3 is 15 residues long. V lost 1 base to trimming and J lost 2 bases; unmatched junction nucleotides: 3. CDR1 LGHNA and CDR2 YNFKEQ come from the germline V gene. The CDR3 region has the DNA TGTGCCAGCAGCCAAGCGGTAGCGGGGCAAGAGACCCAGTACTTC. Its translation: CASSQAVAGQETQYF.

The V call is TRBV6-1, the J call TRBJ1-3, with 8 bases fitting TRBD1. V was clipped by 9 bases and J by 2 bases; unmatched bases: 6. CDR3 length equals 14 residues. Germline V CDR1 and CDR2: MNHNS, SASEGT. CDR3 sequence: CASGQGPTGNTIYF. DNA for the CDR3: TGTGCCAGTGGACAGGGACCAACTGGAAACACCATATATTTT.

CDR3 in DNA: TGTGCCAGCAGTCCGGACAGGGCTTACGAGCAGTACTTC. Protein sequence: CASSPDRAYEQYF. The chain has TRBV6-5 and TRBJ2-7; TRBD1 matches at 8 bases. CDR1 MNHEY and CDR2 SVGAGI come from the germline V gene. V was clipped by 5 bases and J by 4 bases; unmatched bases: 4. This CDR3 spans 13 amino acids.

The CDR3 reads CASSSSATGGVTDTQYF. The DNA for the CDR3 is TGTGCCAGCAGCTCAAGTGCGACAGGGGGAGTTACAGATACGCAGTATTTT. V gene TRBV11-3 combines with J gene TRBJ2-3; the match to TRBD1 covers 9 bases. This CDR3 region has 17 residues. With 4 bases clipped from V and 3 bases from J, the junction kept 11 bases outside the gene matches. Germline V lookup: CDR1 SGHNT, CDR2 YENEEA.

The chain carries TRBV10-3 and TRBJ1-4; 7 bases agree with TRBD1. V lost 5 bases, J lost 5 bases, and 5 bases stayed unmatched. The CDR3 runs to 14 residues. Per the germline V gene, CDR1 is ENHRY and CDR2 is SYGVKD. The CDR3 protein is CAISRDSQNEKLFF. CDR3 nucleotide sequence: TGTGCCATCAGTAGGGACAGTCAAAATGAAAAACTGTTTTTT.

The chain combines TRBV7-7 with TRBJ2-5; TRBD2 aligns across 11 bases. The CDR3 is 15 amino acids. Germline values: CDR1 SSHAT, CDR2 FNYEAQ (reference sequence). V was clipped by 5 bases and J by 5 bases; unmatched bases: 7. DNA of the CDR3: TGTGCCAGCAGCCTAGGACTAGCGGGCTTGGAGACCCAGTACTTC. It specifies CASSLGLAGLETQYF.

This clone was seen once. The chain combines TRBV7-9 with TRBJ1-5; D is perhaps TRBD1 (6 bases). With 4 bases removed from V and 0 bases from J, the gap between germline ends came to 10 bases. Germline lookup yields CDR1 SEHNR and CDR2 FQNEAQ (reference sequence). This CDR3 contains 15 residues. This CDR3 is CASSSGVLSNQPQHF. The CDR3 DNA reads as TGTGCCAGCAGCTCAGGGGTTCTTAGCAATCAGCCCCAGCATTTT.

This sequence joins TRBV15 and TRBJ2-5, with D perhaps TRBD2 (6 bases). Germline CDR1 and CDR2: LNHNV and YYDKDF (reference sequence). V was shortened by 0 bases and J by 3 bases, with 17 bases between the two germline ends. This CDR3 is built from 17 residues. The CDR3 bases are TGTGCCACCAGCAGAGATCCCAGCGGGCTACATAAAGAGACCCAGTACTTC. It codes for CATSRDPSGLHKETQYF.

The V call is TRBV15, the J call TRBJ2-5; no firm D call. Trimming removed 11 bases at V and 5 bases at J, with 9 bases between. From germline, CDR1 is LNHNV and CDR2 YYDKDF (reference sequence). This CDR3 is built from 10 residues. CDR3 DNA: TGTGCCGCTAGGTGGGAGACCCAGTACTTC. Its translation is CAARWETQYF.

J is TRBJ1-1 and V is TRBV11-2; perhaps TRBD1 as D (6 bases). CDR3 length equals 13 residues. CDR1 and CDR2 from the germline V gene are SGHAT and FQNNGV. Between the trimmed V and J ends, which lost 4 bases and 11 bases, there was a span of 17 bases. Here the CDR3 DNA reads TGTGCCAGCAGCTCGCGGACAGCCCACGACGCTTTCTTT. As protein: CASSSRTAHDAFF.

This chain links TRBV28 with TRBJ2-7; 11 positions agree with TRBD2. Germline values: CDR1 MDHEN, CDR2 SYDVKM. The CDR3 length is 15 residues. V dropped 6 bases and J dropped 0; count of bases not matched to a gene: 4. The CDR3 nucleotides read TGTGCCAGCAGCCTAGCGGGAGGTTACTCCTACGAGCAGTACTTC. Protein sequence: CASSLAGGYSYEQYF.

This clone was observed a few times. This chain uses TRBV30 with TRBJ1-1; D might be TRBD1 (6 bases). V shed 4 bases and J shed 3 bases, with 12 bases lying between them. This CDR3 is built from 13 residues. Germline values: CDR1 GTSNPN, CDR2 SVGIG (reference sequence). The CDR3 region is CAWTQQGYTEAFF. CDR3 bases: TGTGCCTGGACCCAACAGGGTTACACTGAAGCTTTCTTT.

The chain recombines TRBV25-1 with TRBJ2-7; 7 positions match TRBD2. The CDR3 is made up of 14 amino acids. Germline V CDR1 and CDR2: MGHDK, SYGVNS. The J segment lost 0 bases and the V segment lost 4 bases, leaving 3 bases of the junction unmatched. The CDR3 sequence: CASSVGGSSYEQYF. CDR3 in DNA: TGTGCCAGCAGTGTGGGGGGGAGCTCCTACGAGCAGTACTTC.

The chain couples TRBV11-1 to TRBJ2-1; the D gene is possibly TRBD1 (5 bases). V shed 4 bases and J shed 6 bases, with 16 bases lying between them. The CDR3 runs 15 residues. Germline loops: CDR1 SGHAT, CDR2 FQDESV (reference sequence). The CDR3 loop reads CASSSWAPQGNEQFF. The CDR3 nucleotides are TGTGCCAGCAGCTCCTGGGCCCCCCAGGGCAATGAGCAGTTCTTC.

The chain employs TRBV5-4 and TRBJ2-5; D is perhaps TRBD1 (8 bases). The V end lost 5 bases, the J end lost 5 bases, and 13 bases lay between the germline ends. This CDR3 region has 13 residues. Looked up from germline, CDR1 is SGHNT and CDR2 is YYREEE (reference sequence). CDR3 in amino acids: CASRPQGGETQYF. The CDR3 DNA reads as TGTGCCAGCAGACCACAGGGGGGGGAGACCCAGTACTTC.

The rearrangement links TRBV19 to TRBJ2-7; 9 positions match TRBD2. The CDR3 consists of 16 residues. After removal of 9 bases from V and 0 bases from J, the junction contained 12 bases not matched to a gene. Germline loops: CDR1 LNHDA, CDR2 SQIVND (reference sequence). The CDR3 DNA follows: TGTGCCAGAAACGGCGAGCGGGGGGTCGACTCCTACGAGCAGTACTTC. This translates into CARNGERGVDSYEQYF.

The chain joins TRBV13 to TRBJ1-1; 7 bases map to TRBD1. This CDR3 has 16 residues. Trimming removed 2 bases from V and 0 bases from J; junction bases left unmatched: 6. CDR1 PRHDT and CDR2 FYEKMQ come from the germline V gene (reference sequence). The chain's CDR3 is CASSLKSGGMNTEAFF. In DNA form, the CDR3 reads TGTGCCAGCAGCTTAAAGTCAGGGGGGATGAACACTGAAGCTTTCTTT.

The chain couples TRBV15 to TRBJ1-4, with a tentative D call TRBD1 (6 bases). Per the germline V gene, CDR1 is LNHNV and CDR2 is YYDKDF (reference sequence). The CDR3 has 13 residues. Trimming removed 1 base from V and 8 bases from J, with 8 bases in between. The CDR3 coding sequence is TGTGCCACCAGCAGAGGACAGGACGAAAAACTGTTTTTT. It specifies CATSRGQDEKLFF.

The chain couples TRBV7-2 to TRBJ2-1; D remains ambiguous. Trimming cost V 3 bases and J 10 bases, with 10 bases left between them. The CDR3 is made up of 12 amino acids. The germline CDR1 and CDR2 sequences are SGHTA and FQGNSA. The CDR3 spells CASSFFAREQFF. CDR3 DNA sequence: TGTGCCAGCAGCTTTTTCGCCCGGGAGCAGTTCTTC.

The chain uses TRBV30 and TRBJ1-1; D not resolved. V was shortened by 4 bases and J by 1 base, with 10 bases between the two germline ends. Germline-derived CDR1 and CDR2 are GTSNPN and SVGIG (reference sequence). This CDR3 has 13 residues. CDR3 coding DNA: TGTGCCTGGACCTACAGAGAGAACACTGAAGCTTTCTTT. Amino acids: CAWTYRENTEAFF.

The gene calls are TRBV7-2 and TRBJ1-2; 8 positions match TRBD1. Germline CDR1 SGHTA, CDR2 FQGNSA. The CDR3 is made up of 15 amino acids. V trimming: 5 bases; J trimming: 4 bases; junction bases outside the gene matches: 9. CDR3 loop: CASSTRDRLIYGYTF. CDR3 in DNA: TGTGCCAGCAGCACCCGGGACAGGCTCATCTATGGCTACACCTTC.

The chain couples TRBV13 to TRBJ2-3, with TRBD2 matching 11 bases. Trimming cost V 5 bases and J 4 bases; bases outside gene matches: 2. The CDR3 has 14 amino acids. Germline CDR1 and CDR2: PRHDT and FYEKMQ (reference sequence). The CDR3: CASSALAGADTQYF. The DNA of the CDR3 is TGTGCCAGCAGCGCACTAGCGGGGGCAGATACGCAGTATTTT.

The chain joins TRBV14 to TRBJ2-5; possibly TRBD1 for D (5 bases). Germline CDR1 is SGHDN and CDR2 is FVKESK. Trimming took 3 bases from V and 2 from J, leaving 13 bases between them. The CDR3 is 15 amino acids. The DNA for the CDR3 is TGTGCCAGCAGCCAGAATCGACAGTTTCAAGAGACCCAGTACTTC. Amino acids: CASSQNRQFQETQYF.

This rearrangement joins TRBV6-6 to TRBJ1-5, with D unresolved. Germline CDR1 MNHNY, CDR2 SVGAGI (reference sequence). V was shortened by 5 bases and J by 3 bases, with 14 bases between the two germline ends. This CDR3 has 15 residues. Written as DNA, the CDR3 is TGTGCCAGCAGTCGTTCCGATGGCCACAATCAGCCCCAGCATTTT. Its protein product is CASSRSDGHNQPQHF.

This sequence joins TRBV11-2 and TRBJ1-3; a possible D gene is TRBD1 (5 bases). Germline V CDR1 and CDR2: SGHAT, FQNNGV. This CDR3 has 18 residues. Trimming stripped 1 base from V and 0 bases from J, with 16 bases between. The DNA for the CDR3 is TGTGCCAGCAGCTTAGCCCATAATGGGGGGATCTCTGGAAACACCATATATTTT. It codes for CASSLAHNGGISGNTIYF.